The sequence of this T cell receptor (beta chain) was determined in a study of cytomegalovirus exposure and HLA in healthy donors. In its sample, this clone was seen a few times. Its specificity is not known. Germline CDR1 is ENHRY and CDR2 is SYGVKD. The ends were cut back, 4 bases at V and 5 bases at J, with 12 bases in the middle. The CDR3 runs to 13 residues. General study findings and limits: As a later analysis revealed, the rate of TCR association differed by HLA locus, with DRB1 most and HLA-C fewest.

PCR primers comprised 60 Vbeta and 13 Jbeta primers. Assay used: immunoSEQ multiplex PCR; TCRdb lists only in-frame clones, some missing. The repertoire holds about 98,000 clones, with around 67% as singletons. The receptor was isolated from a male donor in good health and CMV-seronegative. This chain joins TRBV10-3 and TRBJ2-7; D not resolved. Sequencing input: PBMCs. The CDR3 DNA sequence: TGTGCCATCAGTGCGTCCAGTGTGGACGAGCAGTACTTC. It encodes CAISASSVDEQYF.